These 25 T cell receptor beta chains originate from one sample sequenced in a study of blood T cell repertoires in COVID-19. Clones were read by immunoSEQ multiplex PCR, and TCRdb kept only the in-frame ones, dropping some. The table includes roughly 110,000 clones, over 60% detected once. Sequencing was carried out using peripheral blood. These receptors were obtained from an elderly man with COVID-19, enrolled during active disease.

The chain joins TRBV5-4 to TRBJ2-7, with 10 positions matching TRBD1. Per the germline V gene, CDR1 is SGHNT and CDR2 is YYREEE (reference sequence). The length of the CDR3 is 14 residues. V lost 0 bases to trimming and J lost 8 bases; unmatched junction nucleotides: 5. CDR3 in amino acids: CASSLGQGAQKQYF. CDR3 DNA: TGTGCCAGCAGCTTGGGACAGGGGGCCCAAAAGCAGTACTTC.

This clone was found once. This chain uses TRBV15 with TRBJ2-2; 7 nucleotides line up with TRBD2. V shed 1 base and J 7 bases; nucleotides not matched to a gene: 6. CDR3 size: 15 residues. The germline gives CDR1 LNHNV, CDR2 YYDKDF (reference sequence). The CDR3 is CATSRGYAGDGELFF. CDR3 sequence (DNA): TGTGCCACCAGCAGAGGCTACGCGGGAGACGGGGAGCTGTTTTTT.

The rearrangement links TRBV28 to TRBJ2-7; 7 nucleotides match TRBD1. The CDR3 has 16 residues. Germline trimming cut 2 bases from V and 5 bases from J; bases unmatched to any gene: 12. The V gene's germline CDR1 is MDHEN and CDR2 SYDVKM. CDR3 DNA sequence: TGTGCCAGCAGTTTAAAGGGGACAGTTTTTTCCAACGAGCAGTACTTC. It codes for CASSLKGTVFSNEQYF.

V and J are TRBV21-1 and TRBJ2-7; the table's TRBD2 call for D was not verified on the DNA. TRBV21-1 is tagged as a pseudogene. The CDR3 loop spans 17 amino acids. The CDR3, as DNA: TGTGCCAGCAGCAAAGTCTGTCGGGGGGCCGGGATCTACGAGCAGTACTTC. This translates into CASSKVCRGAGIYEQYF.

The rearrangement uses TRBV3-1 (or the pseudogene TRBV3-2) and TRBJ1-4; 9 bases align to TRBD1. V was pared by 3 bases and J by 0 bases, with 14 bases of the junction left unmatched. The CDR3 contains 20 residues. CDR1 is LGHDT, CDR2 YNNKEL, per germline (reference sequence). The DNA of the CDR3 is TGTGCCAGCAGCCATTGGGACAGGGCGGAGGAAAGCCCAACTAATGAAAAACTGTTTTTT. Translation gives CASSHWDRAEESPTNEKLFF.

This clone has a handful of counts. This chain joins TRBV7-9 and TRBJ1-1; TRBD1 matches at 8 bases. CDR1 is SEHNR, CDR2 FQNEAQ, per germline (reference sequence). With 8 bases clipped from V and 2 bases from J, the junction kept 7 bases outside the gene matches. The CDR3 runs to 14 residues. CDR3 sequence: CASGRDRTNTEAFF. The CDR3 DNA is TGTGCCAGCGGCCGGGACAGGACCAACACTGAAGCTTTCTTT.

The chain joins TRBV20-1 to TRBJ2-5; no clear D gene. The CDR3 is 11 residues long. The V gene's germline CDR1 is DFQATT and CDR2 SNEGSKA (reference sequence). Trimming stripped 3 bases from V and 6 bases from J, with 8 bases between. CDR3 nucleotide sequence: TGCAGTGCTAGTTTGGCCCAGACCCAGTACTTC. Protein sequence: CSASLAQTQYF.

The gene calls are TRBV6-6 and TRBJ1-5; D is undetermined. The germline V gene has CDR1 MNHNY and CDR2 SVGAGI (reference sequence). The V end was cut by 5 bases, the J end by 0 bases, with 11 bases between. CDR3 length: 15 amino acids. In DNA form, the CDR3 reads TGTGCCAGCAGTAGTTGGAGTAATAGCAATCAGCCCCAGCATTTT. Its protein is CASSSWSNSNQPQHF.

The CDR3 coding sequence is TGCGCCAGCAGCGTAAAGACTAGCGGGAGGGCCTATACGAATGAGCAGTTCTTC. Translation gives CASSVKTSGRAYTNEQFF. The gene calls are TRBV5-1 and TRBJ2-1; 14 bases match TRBD2. Germline CDR1 reads SGHRS; CDR2 reads YFSETQ. This CDR3 is built from 18 residues. Germline trimming cut 4 bases from V and 7 bases from J; bases unmatched to any gene: 13.

The gene calls are TRBV2 and TRBJ2-5; 7 nucleotides line up with TRBD1. CDR3 size: 14 residues. V lost 6 bases, J lost 5 bases, and 9 bases stayed unmatched. CDR1 SNHLY and CDR2 FYNNEI come from the germline V gene. CDR3 DNA sequence: TGTGCCAGCAGCCAAGAACAGGGGCGGGAGACCCAGTACTTC. Amino acids: CASSQEQGRETQYF.

The V call is TRBV9, the J call TRBJ2-2, with 8 bases that match TRBD1. Trimming at V came to 3 bases and at J to 3 bases, leaving 7 bases not matched to a gene. The V gene's germline CDR1 is SGDLS and CDR2 YYNGEE. CDR3 length: 16 residues. The CDR3 is CASSATTGADTGELFF. CDR3 nucleotide sequence: TGTGCCAGCAGCGCAACGACAGGGGCAGACACCGGGGAGCTGTTTTTT.

This clone occurred once. The CDR3 nucleotides read TGTGCCAGCAGCCCGCCCCGAGGACTAGCGAGCAATGAGCAGTTCTTC. It codes for CASSPPRGLASNEQFF. This chain uses TRBV7-9 with TRBJ2-1, with 9 bases identical to TRBD2. Losses at the gene ends were 5 bases for V and 6 bases for J; bases not matched to a gene: 11. Per the germline V gene, CDR1 is SEHNR and CDR2 is FQNEAQ (reference sequence). This CDR3 comprises 16 residues.

Details on this clone: Germline is not matched at one junction end, which may reflect a read error. This sequence joins TRBV5-1 and TRBJ2-2, with a weak D call TRBD1 (6 bases). This CDR3 spans 17 amino acids. Germline V gene data show CDR1 as SGHRS and CDR2 as YFSETQ. CDR3 residues: CASSLGPGQANTGELFF. The DNA for the CDR3 is TGCGCCAGCAGTTTGGGGCCGGGACAAGCGAACACCGGGGAGCTGTTTTTT.

This clone was counted only a few times. V gene TRBV28 combines with J gene TRBJ1-1, with no clear D. Trimming removed 10 bases from V and 1 base from J, with 13 bases in between. CDR1 is MDHEN, CDR2 SYDVKM, per germline. The CDR3 length is 13 residues. The CDR3 loop reads CATFRVTNTEAFF. The CDR3, as DNA: TGTGCCACCTTCCGGGTCACGAACACTGAAGCTTTCTTT. Based on the CDR3 plus reference TRBV28 and TRBJ1-1, the full variable domain is DVKVTQSSRYLVKRTGEKVFLECVQDMDHENMFWYRQDPGLGLRLIYFSYDVKMKEKGDIPEGYSVSREKKERFSLILESASTNQTSMYLCATFRVTNTEAFFGQGTRLTVV.

The chain joins TRBV7-9 to TRBJ1-5; 10 bases map to TRBD1. V shed 1 base and J 2 bases; nucleotides not matched to a gene: 2. Per germline, CDR1 SEHNR and CDR2 FQNEAQ (reference sequence). CDR3 length: 16 residues. CDR3 residues: CASSLGQGAGNQPQHF. As DNA, the CDR3 is TGTGCCAGCAGCTTAGGACAGGGGGCCGGCAATCAGCCCCAGCATTTT.

The chain is built from TRBV11-2 and TRBJ2-3, with 11 nucleotides matching TRBD2. The CDR3 has 19 amino acids. Germline assignment: CDR1 SGHAT and CDR2 FQNNGV. V shed 1 base, J shed 2 bases, and the junction held 11 bases outside the gene matches. The CDR3 bases are TGTGCCAGCAGCTTAGTCGGCCGGGGACTAGCGGACACCACAGATACGCAGTATTTT. Translated, it gives CASSLVGRGLADTTDTQYF.

The chain combines TRBV5-1 with TRBJ2-3; 7 bases line up with TRBD2. V was clipped by 0 bases and J by 6 bases; unmatched bases: 10. Germline assignment: CDR1 SGHRS and CDR2 YFSETQ. The CDR3 covers 16 residues. The chain's CDR3 is CASSLAGGGDPDTQYF. DNA for the CDR3: TGCGCCAGCAGCTTGGCCGGCGGGGGTGACCCTGATACGCAGTATTTT.

V usage is TRBV14 and J usage is TRBJ1-3; D not certain. Germline loops: CDR1 SGHDN, CDR2 FVKESK. The CDR3 is 15 amino acids. V was clipped by 0 bases and J by 2 bases, with 8 bases between them. CDR3 nucleotide sequence: TGTGCCAGCAGCCAAGATCCCAGGACTGGAAACACCATATATTTT. It yields the protein CASSQDPRTGNTIYF.

The chain is built from TRBV13 and TRBJ2-7; 8 bases are shared with TRBD1. The germline V gene encodes CDR1 PRHDT and CDR2 FYEKMQ (reference sequence). This CDR3 region has 14 residues. V trimming: 2 bases; J trimming: 6 bases; junction bases outside the gene matches: 6. The CDR3 spells CASSLFQGAGEQYF. CDR3 DNA sequence: TGTGCCAGCAGCTTATTTCAGGGGGCAGGCGAGCAGTACTTC.

The CDR3: CASSQDRGQGEFF. CDR3 DNA sequence: TGCGCCAGCAGCCAAGATCGGGGACAGGGAGAGTTCTTC. The chain has TRBV4-3 and TRBJ2-1; TRBD1 matches 9 bases. This CDR3 has 13 residues. Germline CDR1 reads LGHNA; CDR2 reads YSLEER. V lost 0 bases to trimming and J lost 14 bases; unmatched junction nucleotides: 5.

This chain connects TRBV2 to TRBJ2-3; 7 nucleotides line up with TRBD1. The CDR3 runs to 16 residues. Germline V gene sequence: CDR1 SNHLY, CDR2 FYNNEI. After removal of 4 bases from V and 5 bases from J, the junction contained 12 bases not matched to a gene. CDR3 bases: TGTGCCAGCAGTGTCCGAAGACAGGGTCTCGGAGATACGCAGTATTTT. Translation gives CASSVRRQGLGDTQYF.

V usage is TRBV27 and J usage is TRBJ2-5; the match to TRBD2 covers 10 bases. Germline CDR1 MNHEY, CDR2 SMNVEV (reference sequence). Trimming cost V 5 bases and J 3 bases; bases outside gene matches: 27. This CDR3 spans 22 amino acids. The CDR3 reads CASSARPGLQTPSGSLKETQYF. CDR3 nucleotides: TGTGCCAGCAGTGCGCGGCCGGGACTCCAAACCCCTAGCGGGAGTTTAAAAGAGACCCAGTACTTC.

This clone was counted a few times. The chain uses TRBV28 and TRBJ1-1, with D unresolved. Germline V gene lookup returns CDR1 MDHEN and CDR2 SYDVKM. V lost 4 bases to trimming and J lost 4 bases, with 16 bases between them. This CDR3 contains 15 residues. CDR3 protein: CASSSSGILSTEAFF. CDR3 bases: TGTGCCAGCAGTTCCTCTGGTATCCTGAGCACTGAAGCTTTCTTT.

The chain carries TRBV10-3 and TRBJ2-5; TRBD1 aligns across 9 bases. Trimming at V came to 3 bases and at J to 5 bases, leaving 19 bases not matched to a gene. The V gene's germline CDR1 is ENHRY and CDR2 SYGVKD. The CDR3 consists of 19 residues. In DNA, the CDR3 is TGTGCCATCAGTGATACAGCTTGGTCCGGGACAGGGAAGAGCGAGACCCAGTACTTC. The encoded protein is CAISDTAWSGTGKSETQYF.

This clone was seen a handful of times. The chain carries TRBV24-1 and TRBJ1-1, with D uncertain. V gave up 6 bases and J gave up 7 bases, with 8 bases separating them. CDR3 length: 11 amino acids. The germline V gene has CDR1 KGHDR and CDR2 SFDVKD. CDR3 sequence reads: CATSWFGEAFF. In DNA form, the CDR3 reads TGTGCCACCAGTTGGTTCGGTGAAGCTTTCTTT.